This paragraph reports one T cell receptor (beta chain). The source of the sample is a study of blood T cell repertoires in COVID-19. Overall study context: Samples representing acute and convalescent COVID-19 were sourced from the United States, Italy and Spain.

Allocation to cohorts depended on clinical history reported by the participants. This table comes from immunoSEQ multiplex PCR, and its TCRdb copy is limited to in-frame clones, with some not included. Seen here are approximately 320,000 clones, roughly 90% observed once, and the top ten hold around 10%. Trimming took 4 bases from V and 0 from J, leaving 10 bases between them. Looked up from germline, CDR1 is LNHNV and CDR2 is YYDKDF (reference sequence). This CDR3 contains 15 residues. The receptor was derived from a woman aged 18-29 years who had recovered from COVID-19. This chain uses TRBV15 with TRBJ1-5; D might be TRBD1 (6 bases). Sequenced input: PBMCs or T cells enriched from blood (not recorded which). CDR3 protein: CATSTDSYSNQPQHF. The CDR3 DNA reads TGTGCCACCAGCACGGACAGTTATAGCAATCAGCCCCAGCATTTT.